This TCR beta chain was observed in a study of cytomegalovirus exposure and HLA in healthy donors. This PCR relied on a set of 60 Vbeta primers and 13 Jbeta primers. Libraries were prepared by immunoSEQ multiplex PCR; TCRdb keeps only in-frame clonotypes and omits some of them. The profile covers 150,000 to 200,000 clones, with 68% appearing a single time and less than 3% taken by the ten largest. Trimming took off 3 bases at V and 2 bases at J, with 15 bases between the two ends. The CDR3 sequence is 15 residues long. The germline V gene encodes CDR1 SGHRS and CDR2 YFSETQ. With regard to this clone: What it recognizes is unknown.

Study-level results: More clonal expansion characterized HLA-associated TCR beta chains than equally common others in a later analysis.

Sequenced sample: PBMCs. This clonotype was sampled from a middle-aged woman in good health and CMV-seropositive. V is TRBV5-1 and J is TRBJ2-7, with D hard to call. The CDR3 reads CASSSIGVTTYEQYF. The CDR3 region has the DNA TGCGCCAGCAGCTCAATAGGAGTAACAACCTACGAGCAGTACTTC.